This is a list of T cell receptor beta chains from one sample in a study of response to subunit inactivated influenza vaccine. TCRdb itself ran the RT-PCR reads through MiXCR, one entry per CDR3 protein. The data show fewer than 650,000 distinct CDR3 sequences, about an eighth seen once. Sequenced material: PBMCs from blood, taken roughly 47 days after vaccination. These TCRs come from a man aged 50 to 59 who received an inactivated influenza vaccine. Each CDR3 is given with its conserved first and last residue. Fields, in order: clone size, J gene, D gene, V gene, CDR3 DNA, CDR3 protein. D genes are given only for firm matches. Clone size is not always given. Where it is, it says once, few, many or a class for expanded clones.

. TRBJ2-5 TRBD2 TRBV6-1 TGTGCCAGCAGGATACTAGCGGGAGGGTACCAAGAGACCCAGTACTTC CASRILAGGYQETQYF
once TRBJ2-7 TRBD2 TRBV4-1 TGCGCCAGCAGCCAAGAAGGACTAGCGCAGTACTTC CASSQEGLAQYF
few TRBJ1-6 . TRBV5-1 TGCGCCAGCAGCTTAGGACCCGAGGCACCCCTCCACTTT CASSLGPEAPLHF
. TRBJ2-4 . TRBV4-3 TGCGCCAGCAGCCAAGAACAGTTATTAGCCAAAAACATTCAGTACTTC CASSQEQLLAKNIQYF
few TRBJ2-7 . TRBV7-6 TGTGCCAGCAGCGAACGAGGGTCCTACGAGCAGTACTTC CASSERGSYEQYF
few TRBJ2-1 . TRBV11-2 TGTGCCAGCAGCCTTGAACAGTGGACCTCCTACAATGAGCAGTTCTTC CASSLEQWTSYNEQFF
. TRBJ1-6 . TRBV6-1 TGTGCCAGCAGTGACGACCTCAGGGTGGATAATTCACCCCTCCACTTT CASSDDLRVDNSPLHF
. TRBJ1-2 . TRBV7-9 TGTGCCAGCAGCAGGGATAACTATGGCTACACCTTC CASSRDNYGYTF
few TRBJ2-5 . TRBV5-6 TGTGCCAGCAGCTTTATTGCGGGAGAGACCCAGTACTTC CASSFIAGETQYF
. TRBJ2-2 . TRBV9 TGTGCCAGCAGCGTAGTTCAGGGCACCGGGGAGCTGTTTTTT CASSVVQGTGELFF
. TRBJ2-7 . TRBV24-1 TGTGCCACCAGTGAAAGGGGTCACGAGCAGTACTTC CATSERGHEQYF
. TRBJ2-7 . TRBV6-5 TGTGCCAGCAGTTACTCGAGCGGAAACGAGCAGTACTTC CASSYSSGNEQYF
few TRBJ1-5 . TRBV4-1 TGCGCCAGCAGCCAATGGTCCCCCGGCGGGGTTACGCAGCCCCAGCATTTT CASSQWSPGGVTQPQHF
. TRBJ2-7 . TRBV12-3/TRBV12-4 TGTGCCAGCAGTTTATCCGAGTCCTACGAGCAGTACTTC CASSLSESYEQYF
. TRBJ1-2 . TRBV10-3 TGTGCCATCGGACTCGACAGCGGCCTTAGGGGCTACACCTTC CAIGLDSGLRGYTF
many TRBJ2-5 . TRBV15 TGTGCCACCAGCAGACCCCAGCGGAGGAGTCTCGCGACCCAGTACTTC CATSRPQRRSLATQYF
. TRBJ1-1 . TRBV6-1 TGTGCCAGCAGCGAACAAGGGGGACAGAACACTGAAGCTTTCTTT CASSEQGGQNTEAFF
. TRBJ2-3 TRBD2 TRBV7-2 TGTGCCAGCAGCCGCCTCCGCGGGGGATCCACAGATACGCAGTATTTT CASSRLRGGSTDTQYF
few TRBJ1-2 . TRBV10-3 TGTGCCATCAGTAGGACCGATACTAACTATGGCTACACCTTC CAISRTDTNYGYTF
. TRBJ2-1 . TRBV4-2 TGTGCCAGCAGCCAAGATCGTGGGGAGAGCTCCTACAATGAGCAGTTCTTC CASSQDRGESSYNEQFF
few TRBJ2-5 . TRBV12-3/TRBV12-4 TGTGCCAGCAGTTCACTAAACGGGGTCCAAGAGACCCAGTACTTC CASSSLNGVQETQYF
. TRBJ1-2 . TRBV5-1 TGCGCCAGCAGCTTGAGGGCAGAGAGCTATGGCTACACCTTC CASSLRAESYGYTF
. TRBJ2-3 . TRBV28 TGTGCCAGCAGTTCCCCGGCACAGGGAAAGGGGACAGATACGCAGTATTTT CASSSPAQGKGTDTQYF
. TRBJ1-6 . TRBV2 TGTGCCAGCAGTGAACGGGGGGATGGTTCACCCCTCCACTTT CASSERGDGSPLHF
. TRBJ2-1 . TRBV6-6 TGTGCCAGCAGAGTACCCCTAAATGAGCAGTTCTTC CASRVPLNEQFF
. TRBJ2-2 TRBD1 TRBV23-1 TGCGCCAGCAGTCAATCGAAGGGGGCGGTTTGCACCGGGGAGCTGTTTTTT CASSQSKGAVCTGELFF
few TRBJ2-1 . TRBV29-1 TGCAGCGTCGCTACCCTACAGGGTACAAATGAGCAGTTCTTC CSVATLQGTNEQFF
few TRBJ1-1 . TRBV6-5 TGTGCCAGCAGTTATTTGGAAGGGGGAACTGAAGCTTTCTTT CASSYLEGGTEAFF
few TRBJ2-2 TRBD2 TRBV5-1 TGCGCCAGCAGCAAAAGGTCCCTAGCGGGAGCCGGGGAGCTGTTTTTT CASSKRSLAGAGELFF
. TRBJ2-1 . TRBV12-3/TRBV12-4 TGTGCCAGCAGGGACCCGGGACTGAGCTCCTACAATGAGCAGTTCTTC CASRDPGLSSYNEQFF
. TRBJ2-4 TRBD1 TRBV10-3 TGTGCCATCAGCCCGACAGGGGAACCCCAAAGCATTCAGTACTTC CAISPTGEPQSIQYF
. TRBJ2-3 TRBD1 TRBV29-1 TGCAGCGTTCTTGGACAGGGATACTATTCAGATACGCAGTATTTT CSVLGQGYYSDTQYF
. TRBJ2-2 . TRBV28 TGTGCCAGCAGCCACCGGGACTTTGATGCCGGGGAGCTGTTTTTT CASSHRDFDAGELFF
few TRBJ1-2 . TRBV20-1 TGCAGTGCTAGAGATGGAACCGGGCCAATGGAGGGCTACACCTTC CSARDGTGPMEGYTF
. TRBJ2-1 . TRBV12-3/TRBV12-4 TGTGCCAGCAGCGTCCAAGGGGGGGGGGCCAATGAGCAGTTCTTC CASSVQGGGANEQFF
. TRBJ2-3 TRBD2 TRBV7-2 TGTGCCAGCAGCTTAAACGGGGGGAGCAGCACAGATACGCAGTATTTT CASSLNGGSSTDTQYF
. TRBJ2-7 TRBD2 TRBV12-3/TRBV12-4 TGTGCCAGCAAAATGGGACTAGCGCTAAACTACGAGCAGTACTTC CASKMGLALNYEQYF
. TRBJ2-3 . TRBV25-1 TGTGCCAGCAGTGGAGCGGTTTACACAGATACGCAGTATTTT CASSGAVYTDTQYF
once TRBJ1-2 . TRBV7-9 TGTGCCAGCAGCTTAGCGCTAAGACAGAACTATGGCTACACCTTC CASSLALRQNYGYTF
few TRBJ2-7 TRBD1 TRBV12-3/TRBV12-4 TGTGCCAGCAGTCCTGGGACAGGTTGGGCCGAGCAGTACTTC CASSPGTGWAEQYF
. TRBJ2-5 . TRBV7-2 TGTGCCAGCAGCTCCGGAACCAAACAGACCCAGTACTTC CASSSGTKQTQYF
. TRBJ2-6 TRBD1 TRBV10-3 TGTGCCATCAGCGCGACAGGGGGGTCCCGCTTTGGGGCCAACGTCCTGACTTTC CAISATGGSRFGANVLTF
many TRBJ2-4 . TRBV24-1 TGTGCCACCAGTGATTCGAAGGGGGTCTACCCAGCCAAAAACATTCAGTACTTC CATSDSKGVYPAKNIQYF
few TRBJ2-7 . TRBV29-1 TGCAGCGTTGAAGGGGTAGGGAAGTACGAGCAGTACTTC CSVEGVGKYEQYF
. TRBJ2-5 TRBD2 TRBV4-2 TGTGCCAGCAGCCCTGCGCGACTAGCGGGGCCTCTCCAAGAGACCCAGTACTTC CASSPARLAGPLQETQYF
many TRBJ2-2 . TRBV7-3 TGTGCCAGCAGGGACGGGAACACCGGGGAGCTGTTTTTT CASRDGNTGELFF
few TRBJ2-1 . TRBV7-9 TGTGCCAGCAGCTTAGGTGTAGCGGAGGGAGGTGATGAGCAGTTCTTC CASSLGVAEGGDEQFF
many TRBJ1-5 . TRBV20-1 TGCAGTGCTAGACAGGGCGGGGGAACAGGGCGGCAGCCCCAGCATTTT CSARQGGGTGRQPQHF
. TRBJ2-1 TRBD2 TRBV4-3 TGCGCCAGCAGCCAAGACGTAGGCGGGAGGACCTACAATGAGCAGTTCTTC CASSQDVGGRTYNEQFF
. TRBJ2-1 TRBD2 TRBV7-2 TGTGCCAGCAGCCGGACTAGCGGGCCCGATGAGCAGTTCTTC CASSRTSGPDEQFF
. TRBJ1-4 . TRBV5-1 TGCGCCAGCAGACCCCAGGGTCGATCTAATGAAAAACTGTTTTTT CASRPQGRSNEKLFF
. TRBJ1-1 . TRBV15 TGTGCCACCAGCCGAGGGGAGGTGAACACTGAAGCTTTCTTT CATSRGEVNTEAFF
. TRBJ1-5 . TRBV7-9 TGTGCCAGCAGCCACCGGGACACCTATCAGCCCCAGCATTTT CASSHRDTYQPQHF
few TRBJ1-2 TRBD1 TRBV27 TGTGCCAGCAGAAAAAGACAGGGCGACTATGGCTACACCTTC CASRKRQGDYGYTF
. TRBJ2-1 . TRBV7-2 TGTGCCAGCAGCTGGCCTGGAGGAAAGCGGCTTAACAATGAGCAGTTCTTC CASSWPGGKRLNNEQFF